This T cell receptor beta chain was sequenced in a study of prognosis after radiotherapy for stage I lung cancer. Using two-round multiplex PCR, the authors amplified TCR beta CDR3 from genomic DNA. Amplification during the initial PCR round employed primers specific to each TRBV and TRBJ gene. One entry per CDR3 protein results from TCRdb running MiXCR on the multiplex PCR reads. In the table there are about 34,000 distinct CDR3 sequences, approximately 36% of which are singletons. The origin of this receptor is a donor aged 50 or older with non-small cell lung cancer. The sample in question was PBMCs, obtained before or after stereotactic body radiation therapy (not recorded which).

The CDR3 DNA is TGTGCCGACTTTGGCACCGGGGAGCTGTTTTTT. Translation: CADFGTGELFF. The rearrangement uses TRBV6-1 and TRBJ2-2; D gene unclear. V dropped 11 bases and J dropped 4 bases, with 8 bases sitting between them. Germline CDR1 reads MNHNS; CDR2 reads SASEGT. The CDR3 extends over 11 amino acids.